Below, 21 T cell receptor beta chains from the same sample are listed, as sequenced in a study of blood T cells in healthy people across ages. Primers used in a second PCR of roughly 6 to 11 cycles were a sample-barcoded 5' primer and a J-beta primer mix. MiXCR, run by TCRdb on the 5' RACE reads, gives a single entry per CDR3 protein. The table lists roughly 680,000 distinct CDR3 sequences, 45% to 50% of them singletons. What was sequenced was blood. All receptors derive from an older woman in good health.

This clonotype was counted a few times. This chain joins TRBV24-1 and TRBJ2-1; 7 bases align to TRBD2. The CDR3 runs to 15 residues. Germline CDR1 and CDR2: KGHDR and SFDVKD. Germline trimming cut 8 bases from V and 3 bases from J; bases unmatched to any gene: 9. The CDR3: CATTGSTGGYNEQFF. In DNA, the CDR3 is TGTGCCACCACCGGCAGTACGGGAGGCTACAATGAGCAGTTCTTC.

The chain recombines TRBV5-1 with TRBJ1-5; D is undetermined. Trimming shortened V by 0 bases and J by 1 base, and 8 bases separated the two germline ends. This CDR3 contains 15 residues. In germline, CDR1 is SGHRS, CDR2 YFSETQ. The CDR3 spells CASSLDGASNQPQHF. CDR3 DNA sequence: TGCGCCAGCAGCTTGGATGGAGCGAGCAATCAGCCCCAGCATTTT.

Of note for this clonotype: This may stem from a read error, because a much larger clone lies one nucleotide away. The chain recombines TRBV5-1 with TRBJ1-2; 7 nucleotides line up with TRBD1. J gave up 5 bases and V 0 bases, and 7 bases lay outside the gene matches. Per germline, CDR1 SGHRS and CDR2 YFSETQ. CDR3 length: 15 residues. CDR3: CASSLGLRTGYGYTF. CDR3 DNA sequence: TGCGCCAGCAGCTTGGGCCTTAGGACAGGTTATGGCTACACCTTC.

The J gene is TRBJ1-3, the V gene TRBV12-3 or TRBV12-4; maybe TRBD1 (5 bases). This CDR3 has 13 residues. Trimming stripped 6 bases from V and 1 base from J, with 7 bases between. The CDR3 nucleotides are TGTGCCAGCAGCTCAGGGTCTGGAAACACCATATATTTT. This codes for CASSSGSGNTIYF.

This clonotype has a single count. The rearrangement links TRBV5-1 to TRBJ2-5, with D hard to call. The last part of the DNA fits TRBJ2-7 better; the J call may be wrong. The CDR3 consists of 14 residues. Germline assignment: CDR1 SGHRS and CDR2 YFSETQ. CDR3 region: CASSLGGVRSEQYF. CDR3 nucleotides: TGCGCCAGCAGCTTGGGTGGGGTTCGGAGCGAGCAGTACTTC.

This rearrangement joins TRBV6-5 to TRBJ1-2; D perhaps matches TRBD1 (5 bases). Germline V gives CDR1 MNHEY, CDR2 SVGAGI. The CDR3 spans 16 residues. The V end was cut by 3 bases, the J end by 6 bases, with 20 bases between. The CDR3 nucleotides are TGTGCCAGCAGTTATGGGACCGACCTATTGAAAGATGGCTACACCTTC. Its protein is CASSYGTDLLKDGYTF.

This clonotype was seen only a few times. The V call is TRBV20-1, the J call TRBJ2-5; D is ambiguous. The V gene lost 5 bases and the J gene lost 6 bases, with 13 bases spanning the gap. The CDR3 is made up of 12 amino acids. Germline values: CDR1 DFQATT, CDR2 SNEGSKA (reference sequence). The CDR3 bases are TGCAGTGCTCAGGACCCGGCGAAGACCCAGTACTTC. It specifies CSAQDPAKTQYF.

This clonotype was counted many times. The CDR3 DNA follows: TGTGCCAGCAGCGTAGATGGACAGGGGACTGGGGAGCAGTACTTC. Translating it yields CASSVDGQGTGEQYF. The rearrangement uses TRBV9 and TRBJ2-7; 9 nucleotides align to TRBD1. With V trimmed by 0 bases and J by 7 bases, 8 bases remained unmatched. The CDR3 has 15 residues. CDR1 and CDR2 from the germline V gene are SGDLS and YYNGEE.

The chain links TRBV20-1 to TRBJ1-2; D call uncertain. The CDR3 loop spans 11 amino acids. Trimming removed 5 bases from V and 7 bases from J, with 11 bases in between. CDR1 is DFQATT, CDR2 SNEGSKA, per germline (reference sequence). The CDR3, as DNA: TGCAGTGCTCCTGGAACTGGTGGCTACACCTTC. It translates to CSAPGTGGYTF.

V and J are TRBV6-5 and TRBJ2-1; 13 positions match TRBD2. V shed 2 bases and J 9 bases; nucleotides not matched to a gene: 1. There are 14 residues in the CDR3. Germline loops: CDR1 MNHEY, CDR2 SVGAGI. The CDR3 DNA reads TGTGCCAGCAGTTACCGACTAGCGGGAGGTGAGCAGTTCTTC. Protein sequence: CASSYRLAGGEQFF.

The chain links TRBV12-3 or TRBV12-4 to TRBJ2-1, with TRBD2 as a possible D gene (5 bases). Trimming pared 6 bases from V and 8 bases from J, leaving 32 bases between. This CDR3 comprises 19 residues. The CDR3 loop reads CASSSSHDTIGVLGHEQFF. The CDR3 bases are TGTGCCAGCAGCTCCAGCCACGACACGATCGGGGTCTTAGGGCATGAGCAGTTCTTC.

Notes on this clonotype: A much larger clone lies one base from this, so it may be a read error. The chain combines TRBV29-1 with TRBJ2-5; no definite D call. The length of the CDR3 is 13 residues. The V end was cut by 8 bases, the J end by 3 bases, with 16 bases between. The germline gives CDR1 SQVTM, CDR2 ANQGSEA. The CDR3 spells CSSGSGSKETQYF. The DNA of the CDR3 is TGCAGCAGTGGTTCAGGCAGCAAAGAGACCCAGTACTTC.

The chain uses TRBV20-1 and TRBJ2-3; D unresolved. V was shortened by 0 bases and J by 6 bases, with 16 bases between the two germline ends. This CDR3 is 15 amino acids long. The germline CDR1 and CDR2 sequences are DFQATT and SNEGSKA (reference sequence). In DNA form, the CDR3 reads TGCAGTGCTAGAGATCTCAGGTCGTCGGTGGATACGCAGTATTTT. Protein: CSARDLRSSVDTQYF.

The chain combines TRBV4-3 with TRBJ2-7; 7 nucleotides agree with TRBD2. V lost 1 base, J lost 0 bases, and 6 bases stayed unmatched. Germline CDR1 LGHNA, CDR2 YSLEER. This CDR3 spans 16 amino acids. The CDR3 here is CASSQVSGASSYEQYF. The CDR3 DNA is TGCGCCAGCAGCCAAGTCAGCGGGGCTAGCTCCTACGAGCAGTACTTC.

The chain combines TRBV27 with TRBJ2-6; D might be TRBD2 (5 bases). Germline CDR1 and CDR2: MNHEY and SMNVEV (reference sequence). V lost 2 bases, J lost 2 bases, and 16 bases lay in between. The CDR3 length is 18 residues. The CDR3 DNA is TGTGCCAGCAGTTTACCCACCCGAGGGTACGCTGGGGCCAACGTCCTGACTTTC. Protein: CASSLPTRGYAGANVLTF.

This clonotype appeared many times. This chain connects TRBV18 to TRBJ2-5, with no clear D. The CDR3 covers 13 residues. V lost 2 bases to trimming and J lost 4 bases, with 8 bases between them. From germline, CDR1 is KGHSH and CDR2 LQKENI. The CDR3 nucleotides read TGTGCCAGCTCACCAGCAGGTGGAGAGACCCAGTACTTC. Translating it yields CASSPAGGETQYF.

This rearrangement joins TRBV7-2 to TRBJ2-7; D remains unclear. CDR1 and CDR2 (germline): SGHTA, FQGNSA. V lost 6 bases and J 6 bases, leaving 21 bases between the germline ends. CDR3 size: 15 residues. The CDR3 protein is CASRPSLGAPSEQYF. The CDR3 nucleotides are TGTGCCAGCAGACCTAGTTTAGGAGCCCCCAGCGAGCAGTACTTC.

This clonotype is a singleton in its sample. The rearrangement links TRBV12-3 or TRBV12-4 to TRBJ1-6; 7 bases are shared with TRBD1. The CDR3 totals 16 residues. Unmatched junction bases numbered 6, after V lost 0 bases and J lost 7 bases. In DNA form, the CDR3 reads TGTGCCAGCAGTTTAGCGCGACACAGGGGCAATTCACCCCTCCACTTT. This codes for CASSLARHRGNSPLHF.

This clonotype has a single count. This may be a read error, as it is one base from a much larger clone. This chain joins TRBV29-1 and TRBJ2-4; TRBD1 matches 7 bases. Matching the DNA end better, TRBJ2-5 makes the J call doubtful. The CDR3 length is 13 residues. Germline loops: CDR1 SQVTM, CDR2 ANQGSEA. CDR3 in DNA: TGCAGCGCTGTCGGCACAGGGGCGGAGACCCAGTACTTC. Protein product: CSAVGTGAETQYF.

This chain uses TRBV5-6 with TRBJ2-3, with 10 bases aligning to TRBD2. This CDR3 has 19 residues. Germline CDR1 and CDR2: SGHDT and YYEEEE. J was trimmed by 1 base and V by 4 bases; bases with no gene match: 15. For the CDR3, the DNA is TGTGCCAGCAGCGCCAGGGACACCCCCGGGACTAGCGGCACAGATACGCAGTATTTT. It codes for CASSARDTPGTSGTDTQYF.

The chain recombines TRBV29-1 with TRBJ2-3, with 7 nucleotides matching TRBD1. Germline V gene lookup returns CDR1 SQVTM and CDR2 ANQGSEA. V lost 3 bases, J lost 4 bases, and 1 base stayed unmatched. The length of the CDR3 is 12 residues. The CDR3 DNA sequence: TGCAGCGTTGAGGGGACAGCAGATACGCAGTATTTT. Translating it yields CSVEGTADTQYF.